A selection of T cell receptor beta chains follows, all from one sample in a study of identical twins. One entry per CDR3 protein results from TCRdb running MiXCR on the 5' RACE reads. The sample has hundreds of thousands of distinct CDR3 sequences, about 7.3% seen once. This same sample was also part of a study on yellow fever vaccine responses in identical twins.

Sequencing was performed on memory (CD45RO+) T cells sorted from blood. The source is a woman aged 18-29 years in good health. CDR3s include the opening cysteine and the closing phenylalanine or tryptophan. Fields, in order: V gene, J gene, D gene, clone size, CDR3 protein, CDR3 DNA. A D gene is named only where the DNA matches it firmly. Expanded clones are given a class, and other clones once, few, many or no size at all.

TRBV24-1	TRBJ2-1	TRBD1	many	CATSTGTGGYNEQFF	TGTGCCACCAGCACCGGGACAGGGGGCTACAATGAGCAGTTCTTC
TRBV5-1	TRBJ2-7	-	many	CASSFNGIYEQYF	TGCGCCAGCAGCTTTAACGGAATCTACGAGCAGTACTTC
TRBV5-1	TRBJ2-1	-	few	CASSLLSQKDNEQFF	TGCGCCAGCAGCTTGTTATCACAGAAAGACAATGAGCAGTTCTTC
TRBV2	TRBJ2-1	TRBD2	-	CASSPGTRRVEQFF	TGTGCCAGCAGTCCGGGGACTAGACGGGTTGAGCAGTTCTTC
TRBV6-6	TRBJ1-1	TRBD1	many	CASGGTGATEAFF	TGTGCCAGCGGGGGGACAGGGGCCACTGAAGCTTTCTTT
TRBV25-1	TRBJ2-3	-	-	CASRTETDTDTQYF	TGTGCCAGCAGAACCGAGACGGACACAGATACGCAGTATTTT
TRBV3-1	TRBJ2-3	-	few	CASSPAESTGLRSTDTQYF	TGTGCCAGCAGCCCCGCCGAATCGACAGGTCTCCGTAGCACAGATACGCAGTATTTT
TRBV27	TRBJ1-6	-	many	CASSSPGVNSPLHF	TGTGCCAGCAGTTCCCCGGGGGTAAATTCACCCCTCCACTTT
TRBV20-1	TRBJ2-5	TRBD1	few	CSTQDRANQETQYF	TGCAGTACCCAGGACAGGGCAAACCAAGAGACCCAGTACTTC
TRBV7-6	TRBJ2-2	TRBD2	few	CASSSKLPGLASTGELFF	TGTGCCAGCAGCTCCAAACTTCCGGGACTAGCGAGCACCGGGGAGCTGTTTTTT
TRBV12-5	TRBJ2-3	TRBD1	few	CASGSGQGNVDTQYF	TGTGCTAGTGGTTCGGGACAGGGGAATGTGGATACGCAGTATTTT
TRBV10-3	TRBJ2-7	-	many	CAISGGGGAYEQYF	TGTGCCATCAGTGGCGGAGGGGGGGCCTACGAGCAGTACTTC
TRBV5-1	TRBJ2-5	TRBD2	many	CASSLAGGQETQYF	TGTGCCAGCAGTCTAGCGGGAGGGCAAGAGACCCAGTACTTC
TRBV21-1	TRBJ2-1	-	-	CASSRLADNEQFF	TGTGCCAGCAGCAGACTAGCGGACAATGAGCAGTTCTTC
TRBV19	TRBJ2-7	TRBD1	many	CASSIRQGDFYEQYF	TGTGCCAGTAGTATTAGGCAGGGGGATTTCTACGAGCAGTACTTC
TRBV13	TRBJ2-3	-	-	CASSLGIGFSGVEDNTDTQYF	TGTGCCAGCAGCTTAGGGATTGGGTTTAGCGGAGTCGAGGATAACACAGATACGCAGTATTTT
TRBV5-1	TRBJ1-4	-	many	CASSLGRPNEKLFF	TGCGCCAGCAGCTTGGGTCGTCCTAATGAAAAACTGTTTTTT